Given below is one T cell receptor (beta chain) in context. CDR1 is MDHEN, CDR2 SYDVKM, per germline. This CDR3 contains 15 residues. V lost 6 bases, J lost 5 bases, and 17 bases lay in between. PCR was performed a second time for about 7 to 11 cycles using a sample-barcoded 5' primer and a J-beta primer mix. Using its own MiXCR run on the 5' RACE reads, TCRdb lists one record per CDR3 protein. The table includes 750,000 to 950,000 distinct CDR3 sequences, 29% detected once. These data come from a study of blood T cells in healthy people across ages. Study background: Per every two T cells, about one barcoded beta molecule was captured by template switching.

These records were also assigned to another study, of T cells of mothers and their children.

The sample was blood. The chain employs TRBV28 and TRBJ2-1, with D possibly matching TRBD2 (6 bases). This TCR was sampled from a woman aged 40 to 50 in good health. CDR3 DNA sequence: TGTGCCAGCAGCGTTAGCCCCCGGGGGAACAATGAGCAGTTCTTC. It yields the protein CASSVSPRGNNEQFF.